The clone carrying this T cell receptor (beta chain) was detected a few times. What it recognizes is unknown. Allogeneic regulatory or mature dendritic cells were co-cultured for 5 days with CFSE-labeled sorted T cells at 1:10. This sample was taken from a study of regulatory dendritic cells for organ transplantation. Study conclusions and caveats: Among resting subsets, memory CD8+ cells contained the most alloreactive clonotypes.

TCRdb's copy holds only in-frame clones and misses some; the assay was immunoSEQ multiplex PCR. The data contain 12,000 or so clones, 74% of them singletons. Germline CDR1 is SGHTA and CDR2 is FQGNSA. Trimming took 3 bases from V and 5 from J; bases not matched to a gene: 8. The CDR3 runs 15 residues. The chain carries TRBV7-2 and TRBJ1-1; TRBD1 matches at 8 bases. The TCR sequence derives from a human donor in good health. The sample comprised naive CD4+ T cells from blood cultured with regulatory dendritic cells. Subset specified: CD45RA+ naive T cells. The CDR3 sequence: CASSFAQGVGTEAFF. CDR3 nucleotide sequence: TGTGCCAGCAGCTTTGCACAGGGGGTGGGGACTGAAGCTTTCTTT.